Presented here are 6 T cell receptor beta chains from one specimen sequenced in a study of blood T cells in healthy people across ages. Primed by a sample-barcoded 5' primer and a J-beta primer mix, a second PCR proceeded for 7 to 11 cycles. TCRdb re-called the 5' RACE reads with MiXCR, one entry per CDR3 protein. The sample gives 1,300,000 or so distinct CDR3 sequences, roughly 59% of which show up once; 6.5% to 8% is in the top ten. Material for sequencing was blood. The receptors were gathered from a young man in good health.

This clonotype was counted many times. This chain connects TRBV20-1 to TRBJ2-1; 8 positions match TRBD2. V lost 5 bases and J lost 1; bases outside the gene matches: 7. Looked up from germline, CDR1 is DFQATT and CDR2 is SNEGSKA (reference sequence). The CDR3 has 15 residues. CDR3 sequence: CSARTERESYNEQFF. Here the CDR3 DNA reads TGCAGTGCTCGAACAGAGCGGGAGTCCTACAATGAGCAGTTCTTC.

Only a few counts were recorded for this clonotype. The J gene is TRBJ1-1, the V gene TRBV28; D is undetermined. The CDR3 has 13 residues. The ends were cut back, 7 bases at V and 0 bases at J, with 9 bases in the middle. Germline CDR1 and CDR2: MDHEN and SYDVKM. This CDR3 reads CASTGVMNTEAFF. DNA of the CDR3: TGTGCCAGCACGGGAGTCATGAACACTGAAGCTTTCTTT.

This clonotype appeared a few times. This chain uses TRBV27 with TRBJ2-7; TRBD2 is a possible D gene (5 bases). Germline loops: CDR1 MNHEY, CDR2 SMNVEV (reference sequence). V lost 1 base to trimming and J lost 6 bases, with 13 bases between them. CDR3 size: 14 residues. CDR3 sequence: CASSLLASEGEQYF. CDR3 nucleotides: TGTGCCAGCAGTTTATTAGCGTCAGAGGGCGAGCAGTACTTC.

The V and J genes are TRBV27 and TRBJ2-4; 10 nucleotides align to TRBD1. The end of the DNA fits TRBJ2-7 better, so the J call may be wrong. The CDR3 is made up of 19 amino acids. CDR1 and CDR2 from the germline V gene are MNHEY and SMNVEV (reference sequence). CDR3 sequence reads: CASSPIPGTGDARLDEQYF. The CDR3 bases are TGTGCCAGCAGTCCCATTCCCGGGACAGGGGACGCGAGATTAGACGAGCAGTACTTC.

V gene TRBV5-1 combines with J gene TRBJ2-7, with D perhaps matching TRBD1 or TRBD2 (5 bases each). Germline assignment: CDR1 SGHRS and CDR2 YFSETQ. Trimming removed 6 bases from V and 7 bases from J, with 14 bases in between. CDR3 size: 12 residues. The chain's CDR3 is CASTETGPEQYF. The CDR3 DNA reads TGCGCCAGCACCGAGACGGGACCGGAGCAGTACTTC.

The rearrangement links TRBV20-1 to TRBJ2-5; no firm D call. Near its end, the DNA agrees better with TRBJ2-7, so the J call may be wrong. This CDR3 is built from 14 residues. CDR1 is DFQATT and CDR2 is SNEGSKA in the germline V gene (reference sequence). CDR3 nucleotide sequence: TGCAGTGCTAGAGATCCTGGCAGGAGCTACGAGCAGTACTTC. Translation: CSARDPGRSYEQYF.